This T cell receptor beta chain stems from a study of blood T cell repertoires in COVID-19. Study details: Some COVID-19 samples were acute and others convalescent; all came from the United States, Italy and Spain. PBMCs, B-cell-depleted T cells, or T cells provided the cDNA or gDNA that made up the material.

CDR3 length equals 13 residues. V was pared by 7 bases and J by 4 bases, with 11 bases between. As originally analysed: The authors estimated nucleated cell counts from reference gene primer amplification. The assay was immunoSEQ multiplex PCR, and TCRdb's table has in-frame clones only and misses some. V and J calls and clone size follow that table, whereas D and trimming were derived from the DNA. The table records 250,000 to 300,000 clones, around nine tenths of them present only once. Sequences were obtained from peripheral blood. The J gene is TRBJ1-3, the V gene TRBV23-1; D is perhaps TRBD1 (5 bases). TRBV23-1 is marked as an open reading frame, function uncertain. The source of this sequence is a woman aged 60-75 years with acute or convalescent COVID-19. CDR3 residues: CASTYRSGNTIYF. In nucleotides, the CDR3 is TGCGCCAGCACTTACAGGTCGGGAAACACCATATATTTT.